This entry is about one T cell receptor beta chain. Profiling relied on immunoSEQ multiplex PCR, and the TCRdb table lists in-frame clones only, not all of them. The table records about 49,000 clones, approximately 94% of them present only once. The data are from a study of T cell changes during pregnancy in multiple sclerosis. CDR3 size: 14 residues. V shed 4 bases and J shed 12 bases, with 21 bases lying between them. From germline, CDR1 is LGHNA and CDR2 YNFKEQ. Material: CD8+ T cells from peripheral blood mononuclear cells, obtained before pregnancy. This receptor was identified in a female donor with multiple sclerosis, enrolled in a pregnancy study. V usage is TRBV4-2 and J usage is TRBJ1-1, with D perhaps matching TRBD1 (5 bases). CDR3 bases: TGTGCCAGCAGCCTGTTTAAGTCCAGGGATGCCCCTTTCTTT. Protein product: CASSLFKSRDAPFF.